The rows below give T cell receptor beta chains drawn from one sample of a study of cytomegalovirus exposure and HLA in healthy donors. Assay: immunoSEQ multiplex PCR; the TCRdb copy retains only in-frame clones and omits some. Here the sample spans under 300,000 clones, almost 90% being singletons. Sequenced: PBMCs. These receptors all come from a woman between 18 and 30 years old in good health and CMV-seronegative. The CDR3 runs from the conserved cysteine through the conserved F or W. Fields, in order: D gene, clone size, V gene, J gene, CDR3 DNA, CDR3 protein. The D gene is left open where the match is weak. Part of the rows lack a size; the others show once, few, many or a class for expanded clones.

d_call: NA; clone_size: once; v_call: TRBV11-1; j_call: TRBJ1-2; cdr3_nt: TGTGCCAGCAGCTTAGGGCACAGCCTGACTAACTATGGCTACACCTTC; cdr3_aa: CASSLGHSLTNYGYTF
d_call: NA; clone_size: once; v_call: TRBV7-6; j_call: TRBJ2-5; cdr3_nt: TGTGCCAGCAGGTGGCTCACAGACCAAGAGACCCAGTACTTC; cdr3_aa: CASRWLTDQETQYF
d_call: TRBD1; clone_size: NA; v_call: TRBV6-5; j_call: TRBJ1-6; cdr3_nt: TGTGCCAGCAGTCCGGGACAGGGGTATTCACCCCTCCACTTT; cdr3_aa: CASSPGQGYSPLHF
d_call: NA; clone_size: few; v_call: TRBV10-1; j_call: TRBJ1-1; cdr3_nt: TGCGCCAGCAGTGATGAGAGGGAAGGGGCTTTCTTT; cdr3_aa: CASSDEREGAFF
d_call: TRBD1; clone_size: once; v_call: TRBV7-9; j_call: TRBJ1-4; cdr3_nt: TGTGCCAGCAGCCCGGGACAGGGTGGTGAAAAACTGTTTTTT; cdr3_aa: CASSPGQGGEKLFF
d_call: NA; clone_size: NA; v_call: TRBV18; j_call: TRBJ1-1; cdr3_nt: TGTGCCAGCTCACCAGCGTCGAGGGCGCGGGGGACTGAAGCTTTCTTT; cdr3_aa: CASSPASRARGTEAFF
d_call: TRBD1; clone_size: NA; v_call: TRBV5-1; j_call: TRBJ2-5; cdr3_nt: TGCGCCAGCAGCTTGGCCCAACAGGGGAGCCAGTACTTC; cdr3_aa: CASSLAQQGSQYF
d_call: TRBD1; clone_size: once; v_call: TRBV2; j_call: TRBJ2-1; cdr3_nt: TGTGCCAGCAGTGAAAAGGACAGGGGGGCTCACAATGAGCAGTTCTTC; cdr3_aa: CASSEKDRGAHNEQFF
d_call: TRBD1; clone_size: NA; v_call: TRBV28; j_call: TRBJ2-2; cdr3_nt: TGTGCCAGCAATTCAGCCCTTGAGACAGGGGGTACCGGGGAGCTGTTTTTT; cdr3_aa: CASNSALETGGTGELFF
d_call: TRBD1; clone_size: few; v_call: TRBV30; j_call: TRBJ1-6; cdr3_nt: TGTGCCTGGAGTAGGACAGGGGTCATCTCACCCCTCCACTTT; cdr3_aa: CAWSRTGVISPLHF
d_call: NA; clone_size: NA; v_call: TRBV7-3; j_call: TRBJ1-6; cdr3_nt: TGTGCCAGCAGCAATCCGACGGACAGTTCTCTCTATAATTCACCCCTCCACTTT; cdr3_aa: CASSNPTDSSLYNSPLHF
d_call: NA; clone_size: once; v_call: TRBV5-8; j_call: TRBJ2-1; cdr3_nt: TGTGCCAGCAGCCTCGGGGTAAACAATGAGCAGTTCTTC; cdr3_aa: CASSLGVNNEQFF
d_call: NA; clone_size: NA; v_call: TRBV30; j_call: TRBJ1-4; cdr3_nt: TGTGCCTGGGGCCTTGGAAAACTGTTTTTT; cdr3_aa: CAWGLGKLFF
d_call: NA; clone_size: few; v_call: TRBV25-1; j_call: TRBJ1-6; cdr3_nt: TGTGCCAGCAACCTCGGGACTCTAAATTCACCCCTCCACTTT; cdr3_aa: CASNLGTLNSPLHF
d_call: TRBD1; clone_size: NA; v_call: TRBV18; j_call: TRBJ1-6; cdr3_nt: TGTGCCAGCTCACCAGAAACGGGACAGGATTCACCCCTCCACTTT; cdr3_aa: CASSPETGQDSPLHF